The 21 T cell receptor beta chains presented below share a single source sample, sequenced in a study of cytotoxic CD8 clonotypes in ibrutinib-treated CLL. The data were produced by immunoSEQ multiplex PCR, yet TCRdb's version contains in-frame clones alone and is incomplete. Of around 52,000 clones listed, 56% are singletons. The specimen was PBMCs, collected after 24 months of ibrutinib treatment. The receptors shown here come from a human donor with chronic lymphocytic leukemia.

The rearrangement uses TRBV11-2 and TRBJ1-2, with D unresolved. The CDR3 has 13 residues. Trimming left V 0 bases short and J 8 bases short, with 10 bases between. Germline V gene data show CDR1 as SGHAT and CDR2 as FQNNGV. The CDR3 sequence: CASSLDSQGGYTF. The CDR3 DNA reads as TGTGCCAGCAGCTTAGATTCGCAAGGGGGCTACACCTTC.

The V call is TRBV2, the J call TRBJ1-2; 8 bases match TRBD1. The CDR3 sequence is 13 residues long. Germline V gene data show CDR1 as SNHLY and CDR2 as FYNNEI. Trimming removed 5 bases from V and 8 bases from J; junction bases left unmatched: 7. CDR3 in DNA: TGTGCCAGCAGTTTATCCGGGACAGGAGGCTACACCTTC. Its translation: CASSLSGTGGYTF.

The chain combines TRBV6-6 with TRBJ2-7, with 9 nucleotides matching TRBD1. This CDR3 region has 12 residues. Trimming removed 5 bases from V and 4 bases from J; junction bases left unmatched: 0. Germline V gene sequence: CDR1 MNHNY, CDR2 SVGAGI (reference sequence). The CDR3 DNA sequence: TGTGCCAGCAGTGGGACAGGGTACGAGCAGTACTTC. Protein sequence: CASSGTGYEQYF.

The V call is TRBV11-2, the J call TRBJ2-7; possible D gene TRBD2, 6 bases. The V end lost 3 bases, the J end lost 7 bases, and 7 bases lay between the germline ends. CDR3 length: 11 residues. Germline V gene data show CDR1 as SGHAT and CDR2 as FQNNGV. This chain's CDR3 is CASSFGGEQYV. The CDR3 nucleotides read TGTGCCAGCAGCTTTGGGGGGGAGCAGTACGTC.

This chain joins TRBV9 and TRBJ2-5; 7 nucleotides line up with TRBD1. Germline assignment: CDR1 SGDLS and CDR2 YYNGEE. V gave up 4 bases and J gave up 1 base; unmatched junction bases: 7. CDR3 size: 15 residues. CDR3 sequence (DNA): TGTGCCAGCAGCCCCCAGACAGGGATCCAAGAGACCCAGTACTTC. As protein: CASSPQTGIQETQYF. Combining the CDR3 with reference TRBV9 and TRBJ2-5 gives the whole variable domain DSGVTQTPKHLITATGQRVTLRCSPRSGDLSVYWYQQSLDQGLQFLIQYYNGEERAKGNILERFSAQQFPDLHSELNLSSLELGDSALYFCASSPQTGIQETQYFGPGTRLLVL.

The V gene is TRBV28, the J gene TRBJ2-7, with D possibly TRBD2 on 5 matching bases. This CDR3 comprises 15 residues. Germline values: CDR1 MDHEN, CDR2 SYDVKM. V dropped 3 bases and J dropped 9 bases, with 21 bases sitting between them. The CDR3 sequence: CASSLSGNRPLVQYF. The CDR3 nucleotides read TGTGCCAGCAGTTTGAGCGGCAACCGACCCCTCGTGCAGTACTTC. Looking up the rest from reference TRBV28 and TRBJ2-7 gives the full variable domain: DVKVTQSSRYLVKRTGEKVFLECVQDMDHENMFWYRQDPGLGLRLIYFSYDVKMKEKGDIPEGYSVSREKKERFSLILESASTNQTSMYLCASSLSGNRPLVQYFGPGTRLTVT.

Here the CDR3 reads CASSQGASAGNTIYF. In DNA form, the CDR3 reads TGTGCCAGCAGCCAGGGGGCGTCGGCTGGAAACACCATATATTTT. The J gene is TRBJ1-3, the V gene TRBV9, with 8 bases identical to TRBD1. This CDR3 is 15 amino acids long. The germline V gene encodes CDR1 SGDLS and CDR2 YYNGEE. Trimming at V came to 4 bases and at J to 2 bases, leaving 5 bases not matched to a gene.

This sequence joins TRBV11-2 and TRBJ2-3; a possible D gene is TRBD2 (5 bases). The CDR3 runs to 13 residues. The germline V gene encodes CDR1 SGHAT and CDR2 FQNNGV. V lost 1 base to trimming and J lost 7 bases, with 9 bases between them. The DNA of the CDR3 is TGTGCCAGCAGCTTAGGCAGACTAAATACGCAGTATTTT. It codes for CASSLGRLNTQYF.

This clone was seen more than once but under ten times. This chain links TRBV5-1 with TRBJ1-1, with a weak D call TRBD1 (5 bases). The V gene lost 5 bases and the J gene lost 5 bases, with 16 bases spanning the gap. CDR1 SGHRS and CDR2 YFSETQ come from the germline V gene. The CDR3 totals 14 residues. This CDR3 reads CASSHTTVGTEAFF. The CDR3 DNA reads as TGCGCCAGCAGTCATACGACAGTGGGAACTGAAGCTTTCTTT.

The V call is TRBV7-9, the J call TRBJ2-2; D is tentatively TRBD1 or TRBD2 (5 bases each). Trimming removed 4 bases at V and 3 bases at J, with 12 bases between. The CDR3 contains 15 residues. Germline V gives CDR1 SEHNR, CDR2 FQNEAQ (reference sequence). CDR3 region: CASSSGGHDTGELFF. CDR3 nucleotide sequence: TGTGCCAGCAGCTCTGGAGGACACGACACCGGGGAGCTGTTTTTT.

This clone was observed many times. This chain connects TRBV14 to TRBJ1-1; D may be TRBD1 (6 bases). The V end lost 0 bases, the J end lost 0 bases, and 11 bases lay between the germline ends. The CDR3 is made up of 16 amino acids. Germline assignment: CDR1 SGHDN and CDR2 FVKESK. This CDR3 reads CASSQDLGGMNTEAFF. The CDR3 coding sequence is TGTGCCAGCAGCCAAGATCTAGGGGGTATGAACACTGAAGCTTTCTTT. The full variable domain, with the rest looked up from reference TRBV14 and TRBJ1-1, is EAGVTQFPSHSVIEKGQTVTLRCDPISGHDNLYWYRRVMGKEIKFLLHFVKESKQDESGMPNNRFLAERTGGTYSTLKVQPAELEDSGVYFCASSQDLGGMNTEAFFGQGTRLTVV.

CDR3 bases: TGTGCCATCACTACTAGCGGGATGTCCTACAATGAGCAGTTCTTC. Its translation: CAITTSGMSYNEQFF. The chain joins TRBV10-3 to TRBJ2-1; 10 bases fit TRBD2. Germline loops: CDR1 ENHRY, CDR2 SYGVKD. Trimming took 7 bases from V and 1 from J; bases not matched to a gene: 4. CDR3 length: 15 amino acids.

The CDR3 region is CASSFRTSGGTDTQYF. The CDR3 nucleotides read TGTGCCAGCAGCTTTAGGACTAGCGGGGGAACAGATACGCAGTATTTT. The chain couples TRBV7-2 to TRBJ2-3; the match to TRBD2 covers 13 bases. The V gene end was trimmed by 3 bases and the J gene end by 3 bases; junction bases not matched to a gene: 3. This CDR3 comprises 16 residues. From germline, CDR1 is SGHTA and CDR2 FQGNSA. The variable domain in full, completed from reference TRBV7-2 and TRBJ2-3, reads GAGVSQSPSNKVTEKGKDVELRCDPISGHTALYWYRQSLGQGLEFLIYFQGNSAPDKSGLPSDRFSAERTGGSVSTLTIQRTQQEDSAVYLCASSFRTSGGTDTQYFGPGTRLTVL.

This clone was seen a few times. V gene TRBV11-2 combines with J gene TRBJ2-5, with D tentatively TRBD2 (6 bases). Trimming took 0 bases from V and 7 from J, leaving 9 bases between them. Looked up from germline, CDR1 is SGHAT and CDR2 is FQNNGV. The CDR3 has 13 amino acids. The CDR3 region has the DNA TGTGCCAGCAGCTTAGAGACGGGAGCGACCCAGTACTTC. Translated, it gives CASSLETGATQYF.

The V and J genes are TRBV6-6 and TRBJ1-4, with D tentatively TRBD1 (5 bases). CDR1 and CDR2 from the germline V gene are MNHNY and SVGAGI (reference sequence). The V and J ends lost 8 bases and 7 bases respectively, with 11 bases between them. The CDR3 is 12 residues long. This CDR3 reads CASGTWGEKLFF. The CDR3 nucleotides are TGTGCCAGCGGGACGTGGGGTGAAAAACTGTTTTTT.

This clone has ten or more counts. This chain links TRBV11-3 with TRBJ2-1; a weak D match, TRBD2 (5 bases). The length of the CDR3 is 14 residues. The germline V and J ends were trimmed by 6 bases and 9 bases, with 18 bases remaining between them. Germline V gives CDR1 SGHNT, CDR2 YENEEA. CDR3 DNA sequence: TGTGCCAGCAGTCCGCTTCGGGGATTAGGTGAGCAGTTCTTC. Translated, it gives CASSPLRGLGEQFF.

Ten or more counts support this clone. This sequence joins TRBV18 and TRBJ1-2; D call uncertain. Deletions cut 4 bases from V and 6 bases from J, with 9 bases between. This CDR3 has 12 residues. Per germline, CDR1 KGHSH and CDR2 LQKENI. Written as DNA, the CDR3 is TGTGCCAGCTCACGAGGTGCGGATGGCTACACCTTC. It translates to CASSRGADGYTF.

The chain employs TRBV5-1 and TRBJ2-1, with 8 bases that match TRBD2. This CDR3 has 17 residues. V trimming: 4 bases; J trimming: 7 bases; junction bases outside the gene matches: 16. In germline, CDR1 is SGHRS, CDR2 YFSETQ. Written as DNA, the CDR3 is TGCGCCAGCAGCGGCCAGGCGGGGGGTGTGATCGGGAATGAGCAGTTCTTC. It encodes CASSGQAGGVIGNEQFF.

V usage is TRBV28 and J usage is TRBJ2-5; no firm D call. The CDR3 length is 11 residues. In germline, CDR1 is MDHEN, CDR2 SYDVKM. The V gene lost 5 bases and the J gene lost 5 bases, with 6 bases spanning the gap. The CDR3 reads CASSRSETQYF. For the CDR3, the DNA is TGTGCCAGCAGTCGGTCCGAGACCCAGTACTTC.

This clone has a handful of counts. The V call is TRBV5-6, the J call TRBJ1-1; D remains unclear. CDR3 length: 13 amino acids. V was cut by 4 bases and J by 2 bases, with 9 bases left in between. Germline assignment: CDR1 SGHDT and CDR2 YYEEEE. CDR3 DNA sequence: TGTGCCAGCAGCCCCCGCTCCAACACTGAAGCTTTCTTT. It yields the protein CASSPRSNTEAFF.

V usage is TRBV5-1 and J usage is TRBJ2-5, with D uncertain. V was clipped by 2 bases and J by 4 bases, with 15 bases between them. Per germline, CDR1 SGHRS and CDR2 YFSETQ. This CDR3 spans 15 amino acids. The CDR3 here is CASSFTPKTGETQYF. In DNA, the CDR3 is TGCGCCAGCAGCTTTACTCCTAAGACGGGAGAGACCCAGTACTTC.